This T cell receptor beta chain was sequenced in a study of T-cell reconstitution after alpha-beta-depleted transplantation in children listed by TCRdb under 2016. Background for the entire study: Using TCR repertoire profiling, the study followed T-cell immune reconstitution in a quantitative way in children after TCRalphabeta/CD19-depleted allogeneic hematopoietic cell transplantation.

On this clonotype itself: Its antigen has not been determined. No qualities accompany the bases; no much larger clone lies one base away.

Library generation was performed with PCR. Sequencer: Illumina HiSeq 2500. Molecular barcoding was employed in the preparation of TCR libraries, with unique molecular identifiers being used to normalize TCRbeta repertoire quantification. TCRdb ran its own pipeline on the public reads, namely fastp trimming at Q25 and MiXCR clone calling, and kept in-frame beta chains. Rows are unified per CDR3 protein, each entry keeping the most common DNA and genes. The sample profile shows about 360,000 distinct CDR3 sequences; 13% of them were found once. The ten largest account for about 3.9% of the sample. The germline V gene specifies KGHSH as CDR1 and LQKENI as CDR2. Relative to germline, V is 3 bases shorter and J is 2 bases shorter, with 12 bases between their ends. There are 15 amino acids in the CDR3, from cysteine to phenylalanine inclusive. The only DNA kept is the CDR3, 45 bases in frame from the first base.

This sequence was found in a human donor who donated a stem cell graft to a child with Fanconi anemia. Recombination linked TRBV18 to TRBJ2-3; TRBD1 could be the D gene, as 6 bases match. This sample comprised PBMCs, obtained from the stem cell graft. This receptor has the CDR3 CASSPTRTATDTQYF. At the DNA level, the sequence is TGTGCCAGCTCACCGACTCGGACAGCCACAGATACGCAGTATTTT.